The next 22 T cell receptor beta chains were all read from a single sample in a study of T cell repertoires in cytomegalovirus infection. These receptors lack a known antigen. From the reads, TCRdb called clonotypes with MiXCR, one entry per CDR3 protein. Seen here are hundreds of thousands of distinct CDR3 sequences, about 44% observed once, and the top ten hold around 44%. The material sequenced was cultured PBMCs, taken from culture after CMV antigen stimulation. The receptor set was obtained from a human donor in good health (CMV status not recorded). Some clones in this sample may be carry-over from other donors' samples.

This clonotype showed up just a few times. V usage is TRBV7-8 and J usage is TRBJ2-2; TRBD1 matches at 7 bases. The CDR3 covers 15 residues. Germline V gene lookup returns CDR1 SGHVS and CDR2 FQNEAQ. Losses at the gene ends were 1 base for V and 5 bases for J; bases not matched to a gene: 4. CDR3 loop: CASSLVGTATGELFF. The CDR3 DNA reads TGTGCCAGCAGCTTAGTGGGGACAGCTACCGGGGAGCTGTTTTTT.

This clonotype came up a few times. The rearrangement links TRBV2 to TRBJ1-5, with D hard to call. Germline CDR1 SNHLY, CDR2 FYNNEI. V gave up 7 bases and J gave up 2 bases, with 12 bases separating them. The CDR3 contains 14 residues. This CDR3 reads CASTTIRGNQPQHF. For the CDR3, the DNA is TGTGCCAGCACGACGATACGCGGCAATCAGCCCCAGCATTTT.

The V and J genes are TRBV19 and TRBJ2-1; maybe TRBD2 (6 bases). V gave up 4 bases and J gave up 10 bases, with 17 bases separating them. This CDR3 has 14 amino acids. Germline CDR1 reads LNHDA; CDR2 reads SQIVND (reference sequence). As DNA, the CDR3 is TGTGCCAGTAGTACCCCCGGAGGGGTGAAGGAGCAGTTCTTC. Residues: CASSTPGGVKEQFF.

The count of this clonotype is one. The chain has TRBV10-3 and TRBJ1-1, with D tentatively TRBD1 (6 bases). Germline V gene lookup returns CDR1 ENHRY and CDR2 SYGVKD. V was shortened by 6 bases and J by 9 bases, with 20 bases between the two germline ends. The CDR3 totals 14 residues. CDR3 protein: CAISVQGEKNKAFF. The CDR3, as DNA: TGTGCCATCAGCGTACAGGGCGAGAAAAACAAAGCTTTCTTT.

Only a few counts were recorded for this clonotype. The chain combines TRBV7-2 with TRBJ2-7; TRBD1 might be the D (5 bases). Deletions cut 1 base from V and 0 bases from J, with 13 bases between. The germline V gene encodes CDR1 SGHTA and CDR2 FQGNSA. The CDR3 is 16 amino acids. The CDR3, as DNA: TGTGCCAGCAGCTTAGGGTTGAGCAGGGCCTCCTACGAGCAGTACTTC. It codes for CASSLGLSRASYEQYF. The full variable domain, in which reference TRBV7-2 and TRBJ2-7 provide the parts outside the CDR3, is GAGVSQSPSNKVTEKGKDVELRCDPISGHTALYWYRQSLGQGLEFLIYFQGNSAPDKSGLPSDRFSAERTGGSVSTLTIQRTQQEDSAVYLCASSLGLSRASYEQYFGPGTRLTVT.

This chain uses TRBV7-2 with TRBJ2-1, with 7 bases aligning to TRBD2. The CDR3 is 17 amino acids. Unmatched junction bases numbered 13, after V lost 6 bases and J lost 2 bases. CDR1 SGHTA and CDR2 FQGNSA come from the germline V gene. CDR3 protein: CASRIPGLHPTYNEQFF. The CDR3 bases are TGTGCCAGCAGGATCCCGGGACTACATCCCACCTACAATGAGCAGTTCTTC.

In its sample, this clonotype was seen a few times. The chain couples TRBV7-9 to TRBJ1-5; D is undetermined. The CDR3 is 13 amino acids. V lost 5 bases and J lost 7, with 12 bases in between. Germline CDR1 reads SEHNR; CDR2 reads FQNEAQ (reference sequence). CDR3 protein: CASSRMPGQPQHF. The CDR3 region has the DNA TGTGCCAGCAGCCGTATGCCCGGGCAGCCCCAGCATTTT.

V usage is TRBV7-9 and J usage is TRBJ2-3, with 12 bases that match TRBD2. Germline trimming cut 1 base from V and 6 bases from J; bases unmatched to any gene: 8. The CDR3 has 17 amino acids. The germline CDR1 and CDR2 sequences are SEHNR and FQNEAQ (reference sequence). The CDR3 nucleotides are TGTGCCAGCAGCTTAGGACTAGCGGGGGCCGAGGCGGATACGCAGTATTTT. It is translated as CASSLGLAGAEADTQYF.

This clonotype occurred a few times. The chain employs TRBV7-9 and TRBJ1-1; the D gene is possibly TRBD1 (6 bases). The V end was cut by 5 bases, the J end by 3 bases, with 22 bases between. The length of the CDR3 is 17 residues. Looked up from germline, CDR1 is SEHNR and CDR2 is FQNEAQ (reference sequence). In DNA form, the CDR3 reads TGTGCCAGCAGCCCCCTCGAAGGGGGGGGTCGGGACACTGAAGCTTTCTTT. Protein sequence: CASSPLEGGGRDTEAFF. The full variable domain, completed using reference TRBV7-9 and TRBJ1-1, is DTGVSQNPRHKITKRGQNVTFRCDPISEHNRLYWYRQTLGQGPEFLTYFQNEAQLEKSRLLSDRFSAERPKGSFSTLEIQRTEQGDSAMYLCASSPLEGGGRDTEAFFGQGTRLTVV.

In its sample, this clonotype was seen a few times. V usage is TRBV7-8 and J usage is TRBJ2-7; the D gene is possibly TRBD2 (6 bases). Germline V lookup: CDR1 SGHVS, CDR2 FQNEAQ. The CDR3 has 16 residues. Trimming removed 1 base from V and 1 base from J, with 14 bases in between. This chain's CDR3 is CASSLGLGGASYEQYF. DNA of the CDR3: TGTGCCAGCAGCTTAGGTCTCGGCGGGGCTTCCTACGAGCAGTACTTC. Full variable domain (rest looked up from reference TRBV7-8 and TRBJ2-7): GAGVSQSPRYKVAKRGQDVALRCDPISGHVSLFWYQQALGQGPEFLTYFQNEAQLDKSGLPSDRFFAERPEGSVSTLKIQRTQQEDSAVYLCASSLGLGGASYEQYFGPGTRLTVT.

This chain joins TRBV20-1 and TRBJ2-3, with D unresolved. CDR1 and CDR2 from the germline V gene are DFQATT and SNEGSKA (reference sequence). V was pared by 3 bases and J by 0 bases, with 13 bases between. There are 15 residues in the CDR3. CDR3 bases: TGCAGTGCTAGTTGGTCTTTCTCTAGCACAGATACGCAGTATTTT. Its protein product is CSASWSFSSTDTQYF.

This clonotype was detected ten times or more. This CDR3 reads CASSSGRSYNEQFF. The DNA for the CDR3 is TGTGCCAGCAGCTCCGGCCGCTCCTACAATGAGCAGTTCTTC. V is TRBV18 and J is TRBJ2-1; D not resolved. V was clipped by 8 bases and J by 0 bases, with 11 bases between them. The CDR3 loop spans 14 amino acids. Germline CDR1 and CDR2: KGHSH and LQKENI.

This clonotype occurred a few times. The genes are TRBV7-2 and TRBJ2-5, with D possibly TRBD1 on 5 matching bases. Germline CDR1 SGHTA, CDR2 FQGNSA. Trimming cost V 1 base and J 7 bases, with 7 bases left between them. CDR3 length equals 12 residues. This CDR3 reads CASSLVQGTQYF. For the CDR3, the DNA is TGTGCCAGCAGCTTAGTGCAGGGGACCCAGTACTTC.

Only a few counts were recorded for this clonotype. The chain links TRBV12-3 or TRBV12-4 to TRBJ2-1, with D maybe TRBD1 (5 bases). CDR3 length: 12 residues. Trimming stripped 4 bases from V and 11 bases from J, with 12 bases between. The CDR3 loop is CASSYEQVKQFF. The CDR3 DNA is TGTGCCAGCAGTTATGAACAGGTAAAGCAGTTCTTC.

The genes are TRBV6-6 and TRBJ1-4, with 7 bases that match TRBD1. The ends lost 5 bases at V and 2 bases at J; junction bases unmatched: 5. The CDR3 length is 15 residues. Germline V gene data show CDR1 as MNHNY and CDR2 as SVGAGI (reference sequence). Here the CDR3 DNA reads TGTGCCAGCAGTGTATCAGGGGGGACTAATGAAAAACTGTTTTTT. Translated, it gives CASSVSGGTNEKLFF.

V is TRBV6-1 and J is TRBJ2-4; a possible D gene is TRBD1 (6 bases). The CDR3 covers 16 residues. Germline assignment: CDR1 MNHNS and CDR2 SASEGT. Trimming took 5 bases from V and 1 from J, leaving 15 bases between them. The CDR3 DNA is TGTGCCAGCAGTCGCCCAGGGGAATGGGCCAAAAACATTCAGTACTTC. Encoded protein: CASSRPGEWAKNIQYF.

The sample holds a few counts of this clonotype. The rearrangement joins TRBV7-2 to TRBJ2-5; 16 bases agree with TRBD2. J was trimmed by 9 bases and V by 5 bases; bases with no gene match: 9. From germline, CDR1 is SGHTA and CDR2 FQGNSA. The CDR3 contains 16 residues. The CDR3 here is CASSPPGLAGGWAQYF. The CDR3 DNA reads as TGTGCCAGCAGCCCCCCGGGACTAGCGGGAGGGTGGGCCCAGTACTTC. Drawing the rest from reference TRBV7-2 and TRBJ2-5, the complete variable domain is GAGVSQSPSNKVTEKGKDVELRCDPISGHTALYWYRQSLGQGLEFLIYFQGNSAPDKSGLPSDRFSAERTGGSVSTLTIQRTQQEDSAVYLCASSPPGLAGGWAQYFGPGTRLLVL.

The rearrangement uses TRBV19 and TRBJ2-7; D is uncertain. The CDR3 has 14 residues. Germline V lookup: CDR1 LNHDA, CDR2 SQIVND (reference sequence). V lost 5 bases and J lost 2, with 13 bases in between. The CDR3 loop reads CASSALWGTYEQYF. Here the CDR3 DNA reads TGTGCCAGTAGTGCGCTATGGGGAACCTACGAGCAGTACTTC.

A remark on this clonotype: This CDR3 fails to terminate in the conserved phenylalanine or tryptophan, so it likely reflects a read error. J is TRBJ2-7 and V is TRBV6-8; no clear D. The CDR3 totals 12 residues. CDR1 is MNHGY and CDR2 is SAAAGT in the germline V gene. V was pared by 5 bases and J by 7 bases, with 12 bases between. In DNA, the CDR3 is TGTGCCAGCAGTCACGGGCTCGATGAGCAGTACATC. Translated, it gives CASSHGLDEQYI.

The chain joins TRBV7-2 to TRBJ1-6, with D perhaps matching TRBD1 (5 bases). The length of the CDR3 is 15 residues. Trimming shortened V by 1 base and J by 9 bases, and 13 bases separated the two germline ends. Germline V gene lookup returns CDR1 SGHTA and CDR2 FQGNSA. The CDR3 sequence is CASSLGGAWGSPLHF. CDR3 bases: TGTGCCAGCAGCTTAGGAGGGGCTTGGGGTTCACCCCTCCACTTT.

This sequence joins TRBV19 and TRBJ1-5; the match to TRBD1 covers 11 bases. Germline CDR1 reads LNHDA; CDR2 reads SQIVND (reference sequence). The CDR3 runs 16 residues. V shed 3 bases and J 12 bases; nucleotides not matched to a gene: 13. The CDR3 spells CASSIPGQGAGSLQHF. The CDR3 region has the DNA TGTGCCAGTAGTATCCCTGGACAGGGGGCGGGTTCGCTCCAGCATTTT.

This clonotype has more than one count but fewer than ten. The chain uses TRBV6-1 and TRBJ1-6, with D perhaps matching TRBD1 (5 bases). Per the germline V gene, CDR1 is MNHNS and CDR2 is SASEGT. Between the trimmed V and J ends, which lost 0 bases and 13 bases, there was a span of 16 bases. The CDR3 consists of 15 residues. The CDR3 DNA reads TGTGCCAGCAGTGAAGCGTGGGGGGTACAAGAGCCCCTCCACTTT. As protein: CASSEAWGVQEPLHF.